This is a list of T cell receptor beta chains from one sample in a study of T cell responses to AZD1222 COVID-19 vaccine. Method: immunoSEQ multiplex PCR; TCRdb's copy keeps in-frame clones and lacks some. The sample comprises about 140,000 clones, approximately 86% of which are singletons, and about 3% rests with the top ten. Specimen: peripheral blood, collected on day 0 of AZD1222 vaccination. The receptors stem from an adult in good health. CDR3s leave out the opening cysteine and the closing phenylalanine or tryptophan. The order of the fields is clone size, V gene, D gene, J gene, CDR3 protein. A D gene is named only where the DNA matches it firmly. Clone size, where shown, is once, few, many, or a class for clones that have expanded.

size: few; V: TRBV10-3; D: TRBD1; J: TRBJ2-5; CDR3: AIRSTGGRETQY
size: .; V: TRBV11-2; D: TRBD2; J: TRBJ2-7; CDR3: ASSSAQRERYEQY
size: .; V: TRBV5-1; D: TRBD2; J: TRBJ2-1; CDR3: ASSSWGGLSESHEQF
size: .; V: TRBV5-1; D: TRBD2; J: TRBJ2-1; CDR3: ASSSGTALNEQF
size: .; V: TRBV11-3; D: .; J: TRBJ2-7; CDR3: ASSWGPNYEQY
size: .; V: TRBV9; D: .; J: TRBJ1-6; CDR3: ASSVNPEANSPLH
size: .; V: TRBV18; D: .; J: TRBJ1-1; CDR3: ASSPTGKGNTEAF
size: .; V: TRBV4-1; D: TRBD2; J: TRBJ2-3; CDR3: ASRGPGGDTQY
size: .; V: TRBV12-3/TRBV12-4; D: .; J: TRBJ1-2; CDR3: ASSLGPQYGYT
size: .; V: TRBV11-1; D: .; J: TRBJ2-3; CDR3: ASSSPVGVEDTQY
size: .; V: TRBV18; D: TRBD1; J: TRBJ1-1; CDR3: ASSPLTGDEAF
size: .; V: TRBV9; D: .; J: TRBJ1-2; CDR3: ASSGTRQITYYGYT
size: .; V: TRBV4-1; D: TRBD1; J: TRBJ1-3; CDR3: ASSQDHLPTGASGNTIY
size: .; V: TRBV6-5; D: .; J: TRBJ2-2; CDR3: ASSYSGAATGELF
size: .; V: TRBV7-6; D: .; J: TRBJ1-6; CDR3: ASSLGGAIRSPLH
size: .; V: TRBV19; D: .; J: TRBJ2-2; CDR3: ASKGQAQITGELF
size: .; V: TRBV27; D: .; J: TRBJ2-7; CDR3: ASSPSSQGPWEQY
size: .; V: TRBV5-1; D: .; J: TRBJ2-7; CDR3: ASSLVLGNFEQY
size: .; V: TRBV27; D: .; J: TRBJ2-2; CDR3: ASSHAGELF
size: .; V: TRBV11-3; D: .; J: TRBJ1-2; CDR3: ASSLVPSEDYGYT
size: .; V: TRBV30; D: .; J: TRBJ1-2; CDR3: AWSRQGYYGYT
size: once; V: TRBV11-3; D: .; J: TRBJ2-1; CDR3: ASSLMQGHEQF
size: .; V: TRBV5-8; D: .; J: TRBJ1-6; CDR3: ASRPQGNGSPLH
size: .; V: TRBV9; D: .; J: TRBJ2-7; CDR3: ASSEGYEQY
size: .; V: TRBV18; D: TRBD2; J: TRBJ2-7; CDR3: ASSAGLAGGEQY
size: .; V: TRBV19; D: .; J: TRBJ1-4; CDR3: ASSMGIPTEKLF
size: .; V: TRBV5-1; D: .; J: TRBJ2-3; CDR3: ASTGVSDTQY
size: .; V: TRBV19; D: TRBD1; J: TRBJ1-5; CDR3: ASTTGGLNRDRVKGQPQH
size: .; V: TRBV28; D: .; J: TRBJ2-1; CDR3: ASLTTGSEQF